Shown below are 23 T cell receptor beta chains from a single sample sequenced in a study of blood T cells in healthy people across ages. A second PCR, run for roughly 7 to 12 cycles, used a sample-barcoded 5' primer plus a J-beta primer mix. TCRdb re-called the 5' RACE reads through MiXCR, storing one row per CDR3 protein. The sample consists of 1,100,000 or so distinct CDR3 sequences, 45% of them appearing once. Material for sequencing was blood. All receptors come from a woman in her fifties or sixties in good health.

V and J are TRBV20-1 and TRBJ2-1; 15 bases are a match to TRBD2. CDR1 is DFQATT, CDR2 SNEGSKA, per germline (reference sequence). J gave up 10 bases and V 2 bases, and 6 bases lay outside the gene matches. CDR3 size: 15 residues. The CDR3, as DNA: TGCAGTGCTAGATCCGGGACTAGCGGGAGGCCCGAGCAGTTCTTC. Protein product: CSARSGTSGRPEQFF.

This clonotype was found a few times. The rearrangement joins TRBV7-9 to TRBJ2-1; TRBD1 agrees at 9 bases. The V segment lost 2 bases and the J segment 6 bases; nucleotides outside the gene matches: 11. This CDR3 has 17 amino acids. Germline CDR1 is SEHNR and CDR2 is FQNEAQ (reference sequence). The CDR3 bases are TGTGCCAGCAGCTTAATCGGTCTAGGACAGGGGTTCAATGAGCAGTTCTTC. Protein: CASSLIGLGQGFNEQFF.

V gene TRBV20-1 combines with J gene TRBJ2-3, with a weak D call TRBD2 (5 bases). Trimming stripped 1 base from V and 0 bases from J, with 17 bases between. The V gene's germline CDR1 is DFQATT and CDR2 SNEGSKA (reference sequence). The CDR3 is 17 amino acids. The CDR3 DNA is TGCAGTGCTAGAGTGGAGGAAGTCACTCTTAGCACAGATACGCAGTATTTT. Its translation: CSARVEEVTLSTDTQYF.

With respect to this clonotype: A junction boundary mismatches the germline segment, possibly from a read error. The V gene is TRBV27, the J gene TRBJ2-1; D perhaps matches TRBD1 (6 bases). This CDR3 region has 15 residues. Germline V gives CDR1 MNHEY, CDR2 SMNVEV (reference sequence). CDR3 amino acids: CASSATTGANNEQFF. CDR3 DNA sequence: TGTGCCAGCAGTGCCACGACAGGCGCCAACAACGAGCAGTTCTTC.

The DNA for the CDR3 is TGCGCCAGCAGCCTAGTGCAGAGTACGGCAGATACGCAGTATTTT. Translation gives CASSLVQSTADTQYF. The V and J genes are TRBV4-1 and TRBJ2-3; D is unclear. There are 15 residues in the CDR3. Trimming left V 4 bases short and J 4 bases short, with 15 bases between. Germline loops: CDR1 MGHRA, CDR2 YSYEKL.

The chain has TRBV25-1 and TRBJ1-5, with 10 bases fitting TRBD1. V lost 4 bases and J lost 2; bases outside the gene matches: 11. Germline-derived CDR1 and CDR2 are MGHDK and SYGVNS. The CDR3 has 18 residues. The CDR3 DNA sequence: TGTGCCAGCAGTGCTGCGGTACCCGGGACAGGGGGCAATCAGCCCCAGCATTTT. It is translated as CASSAAVPGTGGNQPQHF.

V is TRBV20-1 and J is TRBJ1-1; D is unresolved. With 3 bases removed from V and 1 base from J, the gap between germline ends came to 6 bases. The CDR3 loop spans 12 amino acids. Germline V gene sequence: CDR1 DFQATT, CDR2 SNEGSKA (reference sequence). The CDR3 region has the DNA TGCAGTGCTAGGGGAGCGAACACTGAAGCTTTCTTT. Translating it yields CSARGANTEAFF.

The chain links TRBV27 to TRBJ2-4; D perhaps matches TRBD1 (5 bases). The end of the DNA aligns better with TRBJ2-7, so the J call may be wrong. Germline V gene lookup returns CDR1 MNHEY and CDR2 SMNVEV (reference sequence). This CDR3 contains 20 residues. The CDR3 protein is CASSLIRFGFYDSLGYEQYF. CDR3 sequence (DNA): TGTGCCAGCAGTTTAATTCGTTTCGGTTTTTATGACAGTTTGGGCTACGAGCAGTACTTC.

The genes are TRBV7-6 and TRBJ2-5, with a tentative D call TRBD1 (7 bases). Germline V gives CDR1 SGHVS, CDR2 FNYEAQ. CDR3 length equals 14 residues. The V gene lost 5 bases and the J gene lost 11 bases, with 21 bases spanning the gap. The CDR3 here is CASSVRRGRGEQYF. The CDR3 bases are TGTGCCAGCAGCGTGCGGAGGGGGCGAGGAGAGCAGTACTTC.

This rearrangement joins TRBV15 to TRBJ1-4, with D uncertain. The CDR3 loop spans 13 amino acids. CDR1 is LNHNV, CDR2 YYDKDF, per germline (reference sequence). V lost 5 bases to trimming and J lost 6 bases, with 10 bases between them. The CDR3 spells CATSPPGDEKLFF. DNA of the CDR3: TGTGCCACCAGCCCCCCGGGAGATGAAAAACTGTTTTTT.

A word on this clonotype: This may stem from a read error, because a much larger clone lies one nucleotide away. V usage is TRBV7-9 and J usage is TRBJ2-5; 7 bases agree with TRBD2. Trimming at V came to 1 base and at J to 11 bases, leaving 13 bases not matched to a gene. This CDR3 spans 15 amino acids. Per the germline V gene, CDR1 is SEHNR and CDR2 is FQNEAQ (reference sequence). CDR3 DNA: TGTGCCAGCAGCTTAGGTTCAGGACCCCGGGAGGAGCAGTACTTC. Its translation is CASSLGSGPREEQYF.

Ten or more counts support this clonotype. CDR3 coding DNA: TGTGCCAGCAGTCCAGGGGCCTATGGCTACACCTTC. Protein: CASSPGAYGYTF. The chain joins TRBV12-3 or TRBV12-4 to TRBJ1-2, with a weak D call TRBD1 (6 bases). Trimming removed 5 bases from V and 4 bases from J, with 8 bases in between. CDR3 length: 12 amino acids.

The count of this clonotype is one. Compared with germline, one end of the junction differs, possibly owing to a read error. V gene TRBV15 combines with J gene TRBJ2-5; perhaps TRBD2 as D (6 bases). The CDR3 spans 13 residues. From germline, CDR1 is LNHNV and CDR2 YYDKDF (reference sequence). CDR3: CATSRGLQEAQYF. The CDR3 bases are TGTGCCACCAGCAGGGGACTGCAAGAGGCCCAGTACTTC.

V usage is TRBV7-9 and J usage is TRBJ2-1; D is unclear. This CDR3 region has 14 residues. Trimming shortened V by 3 bases and J by 4 bases, and 10 bases separated the two germline ends. Germline V gives CDR1 SEHNR, CDR2 FQNEAQ (reference sequence). CDR3 residues: CASSFPPGYNEQFF. CDR3 nucleotide sequence: TGTGCCAGCAGCTTCCCCCCCGGTTACAATGAGCAGTTCTTC. Supplemented by reference TRBV7-9 and TRBJ2-1, the full variable domain reads DTGVSQNPRHKITKRGQNVTFRCDPISEHNRLYWYRQTLGQGPEFLTYFQNEAQLEKSRLLSDRFSAERPKGSFSTLEIQRTEQGDSAMYLCASSFPPGYNEQFFGPGTRLTVL.

J is TRBJ2-1 and V is TRBV7-9; 8 bases map to TRBD2. V trimming: 1 base; J trimming: 7 bases; junction bases outside the gene matches: 6. Germline V gives CDR1 SEHNR, CDR2 FQNEAQ (reference sequence). CDR3 length: 15 residues. The CDR3 region has the DNA TGTGCCAGCAGCTTAGGAGCGGGAGCAGGAAATGAGCAGTTCTTC. Encoded protein: CASSLGAGAGNEQFF.

The rearrangement uses TRBV7-9 and TRBJ2-1; 9 bases agree with TRBD2. The trim removed 1 base at V and 1 base at J, leaving 5 bases unmatched. This CDR3 is built from 17 residues. Germline CDR1 reads SEHNR; CDR2 reads FQNEAQ (reference sequence). Written as DNA, the CDR3 is TGTGCCAGCAGCTTAGGAGCGCTAGCGGGATCCTACAATGAGCAGTTCTTC. Translation: CASSLGALAGSYNEQFF. The full variable domain, in which reference TRBV7-9 and TRBJ2-1 provide the parts outside the CDR3, is DTGVSQNPRHKITKRGQNVTFRCDPISEHNRLYWYRQTLGQGPEFLTYFQNEAQLEKSRLLSDRFSAERPKGSFSTLEIQRTEQGDSAMYLCASSLGALAGSYNEQFFGPGTRLTVL.

This chain uses TRBV3-1 with TRBJ2-7; 9 bases are a match to TRBD2. The V segment lost 3 bases and the J segment 1 base; nucleotides outside the gene matches: 4. Germline V CDR1 and CDR2: LGHDT, YNNKEL (reference sequence). The CDR3 has 15 amino acids. CDR3 amino acids: CASSQAGGWSYEQYF. The DNA of the CDR3 is TGTGCCAGCAGCCAGGCGGGAGGGTGGTCCTACGAGCAGTACTTC.

This rearrangement joins TRBV29-1 to TRBJ2-7; tentative D call: TRBD2 (6 bases). This CDR3 region has 17 residues. Looked up from germline, CDR1 is SQVTM and CDR2 is ANQGSEA. V lost 4 bases, J lost 3 bases, and 25 bases lay in between. As DNA, the CDR3 is TGCAGCGTTGGGAAAGCCAACCTCAGGACTAAACACTACGAGCAGTACTTC. It codes for CSVGKANLRTKHYEQYF.

This clonotype was seen a few times. The V and J genes are TRBV7-2 and TRBJ2-1; TRBD2 might be the D (6 bases). The CDR3 runs 14 residues. Trimming shortened V by 7 bases and J by 8 bases, and 18 bases separated the two germline ends. Germline CDR1 is SGHTA and CDR2 is FQGNSA. CDR3 amino acids: CASTKPGSFDEQFF. The CDR3 nucleotides are TGTGCCAGCACCAAACCCGGGAGCTTCGATGAGCAGTTCTTC.

Worth noting for this clonotype: A junction boundary mismatches the germline segment, possibly from a read error. This chain connects TRBV4-1 to TRBJ2-7, with TRBD1 matching 11 bases. Germline V gives CDR1 MGHRA, CDR2 YSYEKL. The CDR3 has 16 amino acids. The CDR3 DNA reads TGCGCCAGCAGCCAAGTCGGGACAGGGGGGAGGTACGTGCAGTACTTC. Amino acids: CASSQVGTGGRYVQYF.

The chain couples TRBV6-5 to TRBJ2-3; D might be TRBD2 (7 bases). Trimming pared 6 bases from V and 6 bases from J, leaving 19 bases between. Germline assignment: CDR1 MNHEY and CDR2 SVGAGI. The CDR3 is made up of 15 amino acids. CDR3 sequence reads: CASRRSGTQGDTQYF. In DNA form, the CDR3 reads TGTGCCAGCAGAAGGAGCGGGACACAAGGGGATACGCAGTATTTT.

The rearrangement uses TRBV24-1 and TRBJ2-5; D remains ambiguous. Germline assignment: CDR1 KGHDR and CDR2 SFDVKD. Between the trimmed V and J ends, which lost 3 bases and 3 bases, there was a span of 4 bases. This CDR3 spans 12 amino acids. CDR3 in DNA: TGTGCCACCAGTGATCCTGAAGAGACCCAGTACTTC. Translated: CATSDPEETQYF.

In its sample, this clonotype was seen a few times. The rearrangement uses TRBV24-1 and TRBJ2-3, with D unclear. The CDR3 has 13 residues. V was pared by 5 bases and J by 2 bases, with 7 bases between. Germline CDR1 and CDR2: KGHDR and SFDVKD. CDR3 coding DNA: TGTGCCACCAGTGGGGGTTCCACAGATACGCAGTATTTT. It is translated as CATSGGSTDTQYF.